Shown below are 27 T cell receptor beta chains from a single sample sequenced in a study of OX40 agonist ivuxolimab in advanced cancers. Assay: immunoSEQ multiplex PCR; the TCRdb copy retains only in-frame clones and omits some. The table shows some 73,000 clones, with approximately 86% occurring only once. Source: CD4+ or CD8+ T cells sorted from blood, taken in a trial of the OX40 agonist ivuxolimab. The source of these receptors is an adult with an advanced solid tumor such as melanoma, head and neck, liver or kidney cancer.

This clone was counted a few times. This chain connects TRBV7-2 to TRBJ1-1, with a weak D call TRBD1 (6 bases). Trimming left V 4 bases short and J 0 bases short, with 15 bases between. The CDR3 covers 16 residues. CDR1 is SGHTA and CDR2 is FQGNSA in the germline V gene. Here the CDR3 reads CASSSPTGPMNTEAFF. DNA for the CDR3: TGTGCCAGCAGCTCTCCTACAGGGCCCATGAACACTGAAGCTTTCTTT.

V and J are TRBV5-1 and TRBJ2-1; the D gene is possibly TRBD2 (5 bases). V was shortened by 2 bases and J by 0 bases, with 12 bases between the two germline ends. Germline-derived CDR1 and CDR2 are SGHRS and YFSETQ. The CDR3 length is 16 residues. The CDR3 DNA reads as TGCGCCAGCAGCTTTAACCGGGATAGCTCCTACAATGAGCAGTTCTTC. Its translation is CASSFNRDSSYNEQFF.

The CDR3 loop reads CASSLPEGGPYNEQFF. CDR3 sequence (DNA): TGTGCCAGCAGCTTACCCGAGGGGGGACCCTACAATGAGCAGTTCTTC. The chain carries TRBV5-6 and TRBJ2-1; the D gene could be TRBD1 or TRBD2 (6 bases each). Germline V gene data show CDR1 as SGHDT and CDR2 as YYEEEE. V dropped 2 bases and J dropped 2 bases, with 14 bases sitting between them. The CDR3 consists of 16 residues.

The chain employs TRBV7-6 and TRBJ1-3; perhaps TRBD1 as D (6 bases). Per germline, CDR1 SGHVS and CDR2 FNYEAQ. This CDR3 is 16 amino acids long. The V end was cut by 5 bases, the J end by 1 base, with 15 bases between. The CDR3 coding sequence is TGTGCCAGCAGCGCAGACAGGTTTCGTTCTGGAAACACCATATATTTT. Its protein is CASSADRFRSGNTIYF.

The chain recombines TRBV14 with TRBJ1-3, with unresolved D. CDR1 and CDR2 (germline): SGHDN, FVKESK. V gave up 3 bases and J gave up 0 bases, with 15 bases separating them. This CDR3 is built from 17 residues. The CDR3 nucleotides read TGTGCCAGCAGCCACCTAGGCGACTTCCTCTCTGGAAACACCATATATTTT. This sequence encodes CASSHLGDFLSGNTIYF. Based on the CDR3 plus reference TRBV14 and TRBJ1-3, the full variable domain is EAGVTQFPSHSVIEKGQTVTLRCDPISGHDNLYWYRRVMGKEIKFLLHFVKESKQDESGMPNNRFLAERTGGTYSTLKVQPAELEDSGVYFCASSHLGDFLSGNTIYFGEGSWLTVV.

J is TRBJ2-1 and V is TRBV6-1, with D perhaps TRBD2 (6 bases). V was pared by 2 bases and J by 1 base, with 12 bases between. This CDR3 has 16 residues. Germline loops: CDR1 MNHNS, CDR2 SASEGT. Here the CDR3 reads CASSESHGGSYNEQFF. CDR3 DNA: TGTGCCAGCAGTGAATCCCATGGAGGGTCCTACAATGAGCAGTTCTTC.

The chain recombines TRBV19 with TRBJ1-5; D uncertain. Germline V gives CDR1 LNHDA, CDR2 SQIVND (reference sequence). There are 14 residues in the CDR3. V lost 7 bases and J lost 2, with 12 bases in between. DNA of the CDR3: TGTGCCAGTACCCCGGCGGGAGGCAATCAGCCCCAGCATTTT. Translating it yields CASTPAGGNQPQHF.

The chain employs TRBV19 and TRBJ1-1; D perhaps matches TRBD1 (6 bases). Germline-derived CDR1 and CDR2 are LNHDA and SQIVND (reference sequence). The CDR3 totals 13 residues. The V gene lost 6 bases and the J gene lost 6 bases, with 14 bases spanning the gap. CDR3 in amino acids: CASRGGASPEAFF. CDR3 DNA sequence: TGTGCCAGTAGGGGGGGCGCTTCCCCTGAAGCTTTCTTT.

This rearrangement joins TRBV7-2 to TRBJ1-1; D is unresolved. This CDR3 is built from 14 residues. The germline V gene has CDR1 SGHTA and CDR2 FQGNSA. Trimming removed 2 bases at V and 0 bases at J, with 7 bases between. In nucleotides, the CDR3 is TGTGCCAGCAGCTTAAGCCCGTTGAACACTGAAGCTTTCTTT. Its protein product is CASSLSPLNTEAFF.

The chain has TRBV7-9 and TRBJ2-7; D gene ambiguous. Trimming removed 5 bases at V and 12 bases at J, with 14 bases between. Germline loops: CDR1 SEHNR, CDR2 FQNEAQ (reference sequence). The CDR3 is 11 amino acids. CDR3 loop: CASSPRTDTYF. The CDR3 DNA follows: TGTGCCAGCAGCCCCCGCACCGATACGTACTTC.

V and J are TRBV10-1 and TRBJ2-5, with no clear D. The germline gives CDR1 WNHNN, CDR2 SYGVQD (reference sequence). This CDR3 has 16 amino acids. V shed 0 bases and J shed 2 bases, with 13 bases lying between them. The CDR3 DNA follows: TGCGCCAGCAGTGAGTCCGTGCTAACCCCACAAGAGACCCAGTACTTC. Translating gives CASSESVLTPQETQYF.

CDR3 nucleotides: TGTGCCAGCAGTCGCTACGCCGGGACAGGGTGGGGCTACACCTTC. Amino acids: CASSRYAGTGWGYTF. The J gene is TRBJ1-2, the V gene TRBV6-5; 9 nucleotides agree with TRBD1. The trim removed 5 bases at V and 8 bases at J, leaving 12 bases unmatched. Germline V CDR1 and CDR2: MNHEY, SVGAGI. There are 15 residues in the CDR3.

V usage is TRBV4-3 and J usage is TRBJ2-2; D could derive from TRBD1 or TRBD2 (5 bases each). V was shortened by 0 bases and J by 6 bases, with 8 bases between the two germline ends. Germline CDR1 and CDR2: LGHNA and YSLEER. The CDR3 totals 14 residues. CDR3 region: CASSQDTGPGELFF. The CDR3 nucleotides are TGCGCCAGCAGCCAAGATACGGGACCCGGGGAGCTGTTTTTT.

J is TRBJ1-5 and V is TRBV28; D might be TRBD1 (5 bases). The germline V and J ends were trimmed by 5 bases and 7 bases, with 18 bases remaining between them. The CDR3 covers 15 residues. Per the germline V gene, CDR1 is MDHEN and CDR2 is SYDVKM. The CDR3 reads CASSPAGRAEQPQHF. Written as DNA, the CDR3 is TGTGCCAGCAGTCCCGCGGGCAGGGCGGAACAGCCCCAGCATTTT.

The rearrangement joins TRBV2 to TRBJ1-5; D not certain. This CDR3 spans 19 amino acids. In germline, CDR1 is SNHLY, CDR2 FYNNEI. With 3 bases removed from V and 7 bases from J, the gap between germline ends came to 28 bases. The CDR3 nucleotides read TGTGCCAGCAGTGACGTTTCAATTCCCCCATCGTGGCAGAGGCAGCCCCAGCATTTT. It encodes CASSDVSIPPSWQRQPQHF.

J is TRBJ2-6 and V is TRBV19, with D hard to call. Trimming removed 3 bases from V and 2 bases from J, with 11 bases in between. From germline, CDR1 is LNHDA and CDR2 SQIVND (reference sequence). This CDR3 has 16 residues. In nucleotides, the CDR3 is TGTGCCAGTAGTATCAATATCGGCGCTGGGGCCAACGTCCTGACTTTC. The encoded protein is CASSINIGAGANVLTF.

With respect to this clone: The same CDR3 can be traced to other DNA sequences in this sample. The chain joins TRBV30 to TRBJ1-5; no clear D gene. Germline-derived CDR1 and CDR2 are GTSNPN and SVGIG (reference sequence). The length of the CDR3 is 13 residues. V shed 0 bases and J shed 2 bases, with 5 bases lying between them. The CDR3 loop is CAWSVGGNQPQHF. Written as DNA, the CDR3 is TGTGCCTGGAGTGTTGGGGGCAATCAGCCCCAGCATTTT.

This chain joins TRBV7-7 and TRBJ1-1; D is ambiguous. The CDR3 runs to 14 residues. The germline V and J ends were trimmed by 5 bases and 3 bases, with 13 bases remaining between them. Germline-derived CDR1 and CDR2 are SSHAT and FNYEAQ (reference sequence). The CDR3 reads CASSPLREDTEAFF. The CDR3 DNA is TGTGCCAGCAGCCCGCTAAGAGAGGACACTGAAGCTTTCTTT.

In its sample, this clone was seen a few times. The chain is built from TRBV2 and TRBJ2-1; D gene ambiguous. There are 13 residues in the CDR3. V was pared by 4 bases and J by 8 bases, with 12 bases between. Per the germline V gene, CDR1 is SNHLY and CDR2 is FYNNEI. The DNA of the CDR3 is TGTGCCAGCAGTGGGACGGTTTACTATGAGCAGTTCTTC. This translates into CASSGTVYYEQFF.

The chain recombines TRBV16 with TRBJ2-1; the D is unclear. In germline, CDR1 is KGHSY, CDR2 FQNENV. V was shortened by 2 bases and J by 0 bases, with 11 bases between the two germline ends. This CDR3 region has 16 residues. The chain's CDR3 is CASSQGQVGSYNEQFF. CDR3 in DNA: TGTGCCAGCAGCCAAGGTCAGGTCGGCTCCTACAATGAGCAGTTCTTC.

The chain joins TRBV5-1 to TRBJ2-3; TRBD2 aligns across 7 bases. CDR3 length equals 15 residues. V was pared by 6 bases and J by 2 bases, with 9 bases of the junction left unmatched. Germline loops: CDR1 SGHRS, CDR2 YFSETQ. The CDR3 bases are TGCGCCAGCACCTTTCAGCGGGGAGACACAGATACGCAGTATTTT. It translates to CASTFQRGDTDTQYF.

The rearrangement uses TRBV9 and TRBJ2-3; D is possibly TRBD1 (6 bases). CDR1 and CDR2 from the germline V gene are SGDLS and YYNGEE. The CDR3 is 15 amino acids. Trimming pared 3 bases from V and 6 bases from J, leaving 17 bases between. The CDR3 DNA reads TGTGCCAGCAGCGGAAGGGGGAGCCTCACCGATACGCAGTATTTT. Protein: CASSGRGSLTDTQYF.

V gene TRBV20-1 combines with J gene TRBJ1-2; D unresolved. The germline V gene has CDR1 DFQATT and CDR2 SNEGSKA (reference sequence). The CDR3 is 11 residues long. V lost 3 bases, J lost 2 bases, and 4 bases lay in between. This CDR3 is CSASDNYGYTF. Here the CDR3 DNA reads TGCAGTGCTAGCGACAACTATGGCTACACCTTC.

This rearrangement joins TRBV7-8 to TRBJ1-1, with 8 bases lining up with TRBD1. CDR1 and CDR2 from the germline V gene are SGHVS and FQNEAQ. Trimming removed 5 bases from V and 7 bases from J; junction bases left unmatched: 3. The CDR3 runs to 12 residues. DNA of the CDR3: TGTGCCAGCAGCAAGGACAGGGATGAAGCTTTCTTT. Translation: CASSKDRDEAFF.

The V call is TRBV29-1, the J call TRBJ1-1; 10 bases are shared with TRBD1. Germline CDR1 SQVTM, CDR2 ANQGSEA. Unmatched junction bases numbered 9, after V lost 7 bases and J lost 1 base. This CDR3 region has 15 residues. CDR3 amino acids: CSAKGQGRGNTEAFF. CDR3 nucleotide sequence: TGCAGCGCCAAGGGACAGGGGCGGGGGAACACTGAAGCTTTCTTT.

CDR3 sequence: CASSRQGAGNTIYF. CDR3 sequence (DNA): TGTGCCAGCAGTCGACAGGGGGCTGGAAACACCATATATTTT. The chain combines TRBV28 with TRBJ1-3; 9 bases match TRBD1. Germline trimming cut 5 bases from V and 2 bases from J; bases unmatched to any gene: 1. This CDR3 comprises 14 residues. The germline V gene encodes CDR1 MDHEN and CDR2 SYDVKM.

The CDR3: CASSAGGSYEQYF. CDR3 nucleotide sequence: TGTGCCAGCAGCGCTGGGGGATCCTACGAGCAGTACTTC. The chain has TRBV9 and TRBJ2-7, with D perhaps given as TRBD1 or TRBD2 (5 bases each). CDR3 size: 13 residues. From germline, CDR1 is SGDLS and CDR2 YYNGEE. V lost 3 bases to trimming and J lost 1 base, with 8 bases between them.